The 21 T cell receptor beta chains reported below all come from one sample, sequenced in a study of response to subunit inactivated influenza vaccine (dated by TCRdb to 2017 to 2018). Library preparation employed RT-PCR. The run used an Illumina HiSeq 2500. Starting from the raw public reads, TCRdb applied fastp trimming at Q25, assembled clones with MiXCR and retained in-frame beta chains. Entries are consolidated by CDR3 protein sequence, retaining the most common genes and DNA. The sample has roughly 650,000 distinct CDR3 sequences on record, approximately 14% of them singletons. The ten largest clones represent more than 9% of the sample. The specimen was PBMCs from blood, collected roughly 13 days after vaccination. These receptor sequences come from a man aged 45-60 years who received an inactivated influenza vaccine. Donor details come from another sample of the same person, matched by shared clones.

The rearrangement links TRBV7-6 to TRBJ2-1; D gene unclear. V was shortened by 4 bases and J by 0 bases, with 13 bases between the two germline ends. The CDR3 is made up of 16 amino acids. The germline V gene has CDR1 SGHVS and CDR2 FNYEAQ. CDR3 DNA sequence: TGTGCCAGCAGCTCGGGCTGGCCGAGCTCCTACAATGAGCAGTTCTTC. Its translation is CASSSGWPSSYNEQFF.

This clonotype has only a few counts. The chain carries TRBV15 and TRBJ1-4; D is uncertain. Trimming pared 8 bases from V and 4 bases from J, leaving 17 bases between. The CDR3 totals 15 residues. Germline-derived CDR1 and CDR2 are LNHNV and YYDKDF (reference sequence). The CDR3 sequence: CATSAESTNNEKLFF. The DNA of the CDR3 is TGTGCCACCTCGGCTGAGTCGACGAATAATGAAAAACTGTTTTTT.

This clonotype came up many times. The chain employs TRBV27 and TRBJ2-3; D not certain. The CDR3 runs to 13 residues. The germline gives CDR1 MNHEY, CDR2 SMNVEV (reference sequence). V shed 8 bases and J shed 4 bases, with 13 bases lying between them. Here the CDR3 reads CASRRLSADTQYF. CDR3 DNA: TGTGCCAGCCGTCGGCTATCGGCAGATACGCAGTATTTT.

J is TRBJ2-1 and V is TRBV7-8; D unclear. Trimming left V 6 bases short and J 4 bases short, with 16 bases between. The germline CDR1 and CDR2 sequences are SGHVS and FQNEAQ. The CDR3 extends over 15 amino acids. Here the CDR3 DNA reads TGTGCCAGCAGTTCCGTAGAGGTGAGGTACAATGAGCAGTTCTTC. Translating gives CASSSVEVRYNEQFF.

CDR3 DNA sequence: TGTGCCAGCAAATTGGGGGCAGGGGTTACTGAAGCTTTCTTT. Encoded protein: CASKLGAGVTEAFF. This chain connects TRBV28 to TRBJ1-1; D is perhaps TRBD1 (6 bases). This CDR3 is 14 amino acids long. The V end lost 7 bases, the J end lost 5 bases, and 17 bases lay between the germline ends. CDR1 and CDR2 (germline): MDHEN, SYDVKM.

This clonotype was seen more than once but under ten times. The chain has TRBV15 and TRBJ2-5; 7 positions agree with TRBD2. Germline CDR1 LNHNV, CDR2 YYDKDF (reference sequence). J gave up 4 bases and V 1 base, and 3 bases lay outside the gene matches. This CDR3 comprises 14 residues. Written as DNA, the CDR3 is TGTGCCACCAGCAGAGTGGGGAGGGGAGAGACCCAGTACTTC. This encodes CATSRVGRGETQYF.

Ten or more counts support this clonotype. The V call is TRBV12-3 or TRBV12-4, the J call TRBJ2-3; 11 bases line up with TRBD1. There are 16 residues in the CDR3. V was clipped by 7 bases and J by 3 bases; unmatched bases: 9. The chain's CDR3 is CASTSGDRGATDTQYF. CDR3 in DNA: TGTGCCAGCACCTCGGGGGACAGGGGGGCGACAGATACGCAGTATTTT.

V usage is TRBV7-9 and J usage is TRBJ2-3; 14 bases are shared with TRBD2. V was clipped by 5 bases and J by 6 bases; unmatched bases: 4. The germline V gene encodes CDR1 SEHNR and CDR2 FQNEAQ (reference sequence). CDR3 length: 15 residues. The CDR3: CASSRLAGGRDTQYF. As DNA, the CDR3 is TGTGCCAGCAGCCGACTAGCGGGAGGGAGGGATACGCAGTATTTT.

This sequence joins TRBV28 and TRBJ1-5; 9 bases agree with TRBD1. The ends lost 3 bases at V and 8 bases at J; junction bases unmatched: 2. The CDR3 is made up of 13 amino acids. Germline CDR1 and CDR2: MDHEN and SYDVKM. The DNA for the CDR3 is TGTGCCAGCAGTTTTTGGACAGGGGAGCCCCAGCATTTT. It is translated as CASSFWTGEPQHF.

This clonotype has more than one count but fewer than ten. The V and J genes are TRBV4-2 and TRBJ2-3; TRBD1 matches at 8 bases. J was trimmed by 0 bases and V by 6 bases; bases with no gene match: 17. Germline loops: CDR1 LGHNA, CDR2 YNFKEQ. CDR3 size: 19 residues. CDR3: CASSPWTGPRPSSTDTQYF. CDR3 nucleotide sequence: TGTGCCAGCAGTCCATGGACAGGGCCAAGACCTTCAAGCACAGATACGCAGTATTTT.

The chain joins TRBV20-1 to TRBJ2-3; D may correspond to TRBD1 or TRBD2 (5 bases each). Trimming removed 3 bases at V and 7 bases at J, with 17 bases between. Germline V lookup: CDR1 DFQATT, CDR2 SNEGSKA (reference sequence). This CDR3 contains 14 residues. For the CDR3, the DNA is TGCAGTGCTAGTGTCCAGAGGGGTGCAAATACGCAGTATTTT. It is translated as CSASVQRGANTQYF.

The rearrangement uses TRBV6-1 and TRBJ2-1, with a possible D match to TRBD1 (6 bases). Per the germline V gene, CDR1 is MNHNS and CDR2 is SASEGT. Trimming left V 6 bases short and J 3 bases short, with 18 bases between. The CDR3 is made up of 16 amino acids. The CDR3 coding sequence is TGTGCCAGCAGGATCACCTTGGACAGCTACTACAATGAGCAGTTCTTC. It codes for CASRITLDSYYNEQFF.

The chain combines TRBV4-3 with TRBJ1-5; 7 positions match TRBD1. The CDR3 consists of 16 residues. Germline values: CDR1 LGHNA, CDR2 YSLEER. The V gene end was trimmed by 0 bases and the J gene end by 7 bases; junction bases not matched to a gene: 9. The CDR3, as DNA: TGCGCCAGCAGCCAAGACCGACAGGGACGAGCACAGCCCCAGCATTTT. Protein: CASSQDRQGRAQPQHF.

This clonotype was observed many times. The chain couples TRBV5-1 to TRBJ2-1, with D uncertain. The germline V gene has CDR1 SGHRS and CDR2 YFSETQ. V was clipped by 0 bases and J by 5 bases, with 12 bases between them. The CDR3 consists of 15 residues. The CDR3 reads CASSLAALTDNEQFF. CDR3 coding DNA: TGCGCCAGCAGCTTGGCTGCTTTAACTGACAATGAGCAGTTCTTC.

The chain joins TRBV24-1 to TRBJ2-1; perhaps TRBD2 as D (5 bases). Germline V gene data show CDR1 as KGHDR and CDR2 as SFDVKD. Trimming cost V 3 bases and J 1 base, with 12 bases left between them. This CDR3 comprises 16 residues. The CDR3 region has the DNA TGTGCCACCAGTGATCCCGGACTTGTTTCCTACAATGAGCAGTTCTTC. Protein product: CATSDPGLVSYNEQFF.

This clonotype has ten or more counts. The V and J genes are TRBV10-3 and TRBJ1-4, with 8 bases identical to TRBD1. Germline CDR1 reads ENHRY; CDR2 reads SYGVKD. This CDR3 has 13 amino acids. Germline trimming cut 6 bases from V and 6 bases from J; bases unmatched to any gene: 3. CDR3 loop: CAIRDREDEKLFF. The CDR3 bases are TGTGCCATCAGGGACAGGGAGGATGAAAAACTGTTTTTT.

This clonotype came up many times. The chain combines TRBV20-1 with TRBJ2-1; D may correspond to TRBD1 or TRBD2 (6 bases each). The V and J ends lost 4 bases and 3 bases respectively, with 22 bases between them. Germline V lookup: CDR1 DFQATT, CDR2 SNEGSKA (reference sequence). This CDR3 contains 17 residues. CDR3 DNA sequence: TGCAGTGCTATAGGAGGGTCGAGGGGGAGCTACTACAATGAGCAGTTCTTC. Amino acids: CSAIGGSRGSYYNEQFF.

This clonotype was observed a handful of times. The chain employs TRBV5-1 and TRBJ2-1, with D perhaps given as TRBD1 or TRBD2 (5 bases each). The CDR3 extends over 18 amino acids. CDR1 SGHRS and CDR2 YFSETQ come from the germline V gene. Trimming left V 0 bases short and J 0 bases short, with 16 bases between. CDR3 coding DNA: TGCGCCAGCAGCTTGGTTGGTGGGGGAAGGAGCTCCTACAATGAGCAGTTCTTC. It specifies CASSLVGGGRSSYNEQFF.

This clonotype was observed a few times. This chain connects TRBV25-1 to TRBJ2-1; maybe TRBD2 (6 bases). V was trimmed by 3 bases and J by 8 bases, leaving 11 bases between them. Germline assignment: CDR1 MGHDK and CDR2 SYGVNS. This CDR3 comprises 13 residues. In DNA, the CDR3 is TGTGCCAGCAGTGAGCCAGCGGGCTATGAGCAGTTCTTC. This sequence encodes CASSEPAGYEQFF.

This clonotype was picked up a small number of times. The V and J genes are TRBV24-1 and TRBJ2-1; D uncertain. With 5 bases removed from V and 7 bases from J, the gap between germline ends came to 8 bases. Germline CDR1 is KGHDR and CDR2 is SFDVKD. This CDR3 region has 12 residues. The CDR3 nucleotides read TGTGCCACCAGTGGGTCCAGGAATGAGCAGTTCTTC. It encodes CATSGSRNEQFF.

This clonotype was found a few times. In DNA, the CDR3 is TGTGCCAGCTCACCAAATGTGGGAATTTCACCCCTCCACTTT. Amino acid sequence: CASSPNVGISPLHF. The V gene is TRBV18, the J gene TRBJ1-6; D not certain. CDR3 length: 14 amino acids. Trimming took 2 bases from V and 9 from J, leaving 11 bases between them. Germline V lookup: CDR1 KGHSH, CDR2 LQKENI.